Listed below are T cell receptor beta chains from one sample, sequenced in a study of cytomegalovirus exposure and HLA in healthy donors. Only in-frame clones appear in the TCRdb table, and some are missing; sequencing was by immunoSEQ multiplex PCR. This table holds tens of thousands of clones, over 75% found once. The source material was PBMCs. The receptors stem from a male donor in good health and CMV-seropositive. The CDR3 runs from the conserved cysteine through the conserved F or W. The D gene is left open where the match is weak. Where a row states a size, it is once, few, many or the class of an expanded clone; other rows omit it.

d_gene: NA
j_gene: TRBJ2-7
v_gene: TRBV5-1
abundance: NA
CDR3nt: TGCGCCAGCAGCTCTGTAGGGGGCTACGAGCAGTACTTC
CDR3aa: CASSSVGGYEQYF

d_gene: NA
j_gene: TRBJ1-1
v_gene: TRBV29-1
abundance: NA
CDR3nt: TGCAGCGTTGATAGTGGGCAGTTGAACACTGAAGCTTTCTTT
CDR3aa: CSVDSGQLNTEAFF

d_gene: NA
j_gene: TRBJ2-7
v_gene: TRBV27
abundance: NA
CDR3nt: TGTGCCAGCAGTTTAGCGGGCTCCTCCTACGAGCAGTACTTC
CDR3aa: CASSLAGSSYEQYF

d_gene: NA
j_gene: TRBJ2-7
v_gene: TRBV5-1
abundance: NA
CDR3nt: TGCGCCAGCAGCCTGAGGGGAGGAGGTCACGAGCAGTACTTC
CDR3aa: CASSLRGGGHEQYF

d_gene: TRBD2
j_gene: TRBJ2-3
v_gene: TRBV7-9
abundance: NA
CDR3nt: TGTGCCAGCAGCTCGGGACTAGCGGGCTTAGCCTCAAATACGCAGTATTTT
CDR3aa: CASSSGLAGLASNTQYF

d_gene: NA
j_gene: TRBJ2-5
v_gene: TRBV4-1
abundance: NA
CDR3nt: TGCGCCAGCAGCCAAGTACAGAGCCTCCAAGAGACCCAGTACTTC
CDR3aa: CASSQVQSLQETQYF

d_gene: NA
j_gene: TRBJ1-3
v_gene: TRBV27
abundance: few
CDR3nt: TGTGCCAGCAGGCCCGGCGGCGTTGGAAACACCATATATTTT
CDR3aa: CASRPGGVGNTIYF

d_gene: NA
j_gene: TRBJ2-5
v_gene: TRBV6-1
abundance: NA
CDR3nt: TGTGCCAGCAGTGATCAGGGACTGGAGACCCAGTACTTC
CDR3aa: CASSDQGLETQYF

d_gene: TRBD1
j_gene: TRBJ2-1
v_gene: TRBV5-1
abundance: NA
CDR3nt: TGCGCCAGCAGCTTGTCCACAGGGGCGATGGCTGAGCAGTTCTTC
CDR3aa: CASSLSTGAMAEQFF

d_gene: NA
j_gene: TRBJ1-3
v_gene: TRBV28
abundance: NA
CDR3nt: TGTGCCAGCAGTTTACCTGCCCCGAGCTCTGGAAACACCATATATTTT
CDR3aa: CASSLPAPSSGNTIYF

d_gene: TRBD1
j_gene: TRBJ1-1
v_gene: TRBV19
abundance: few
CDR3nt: TGTGCCAGTAGTCTCGGGACAGCAAGCACTGAAGCTTTCTTT
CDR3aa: CASSLGTASTEAFF

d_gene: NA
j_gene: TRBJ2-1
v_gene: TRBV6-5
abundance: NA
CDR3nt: TGTGCCAGCAGTTACTCGTGGGCGAGGGACAATGAGCAGTTCTTC
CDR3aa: CASSYSWARDNEQFF

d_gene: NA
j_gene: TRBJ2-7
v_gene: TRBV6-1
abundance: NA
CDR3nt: TGTGCCAGCAGTGTAAACGAGCAGTACTTC
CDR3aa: CASSVNEQYF

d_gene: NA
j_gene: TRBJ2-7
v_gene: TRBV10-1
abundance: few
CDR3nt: TGCGCCACCAGCCATAGCGGAACCTACGAGCAGTACTTC
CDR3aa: CATSHSGTYEQYF

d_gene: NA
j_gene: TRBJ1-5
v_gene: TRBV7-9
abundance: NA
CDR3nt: TGTGCCAGCCCGGGGGGCGCGAGCAATCAGCCCCAGCATTTT
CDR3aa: CASPGGASNQPQHF